This T cell receptor beta chain comes out of a study of blood T cell repertoires in COVID-19 (dated by TCRdb to 2019 to 2021). Context from the whole study: Samples covering the acute and convalescent phases of COVID-19 were provided by collaborators in the United States, Italy and Spain. The material from the prospective study consisted of cDNA or gDNA derived from T cells, B-cell-depleted T cells, or PBMCs. The dataset comprised deeply sampled blood TCRbeta repertoires from subjects exposed to, actively infected with, or recovered from COVID-19. The repertoires were released in a freely available public database intended as a resource for research on the immune response to SARS-CoV-2. The samples were drawn from two sources: the first 160 participants of the ongoing ImmuneRACE study, and 1,254 subjects contributed by 6 global collaborators. Nearly every sample came with metadata listing a de-identified subject ID, COVID-19 status, age in years and sex. HLA class I and class II types, where available, came from metadata supplied by the sample provider rather than from assay-based typing.

V is pared back by 0 bases and J by 4 bases, with 8 bases lying between the germline termini. Including cysteine and phenylalanine, the CDR3 has 15 amino acids. The entry retains the CDR3 DNA only, 45 bases that are in frame from base 1. Taken from the germline V gene, the CDR1 and CDR2 loops are SGHRS and YFSETQ. Whole blood was collected in K2EDTA tubes by collaborating institutions according to the institutions' own protocols. For TCRbeta analysis, collaborator samples were shipped as frozen whole blood, as isolated PBMCs, or as DNA extracted from either sample type. The paper's findings and limits, for the study overall: The amount of clinical and demographic metadata varied by source and participant and was provided uncurated.

Note on this clone: Its recognized antigen is unknown. Nothing much larger sits one base from this clone, and base qualities are not available.

TCRbeta CDR3 regions were amplified from genomic DNA by means of the immunoSEQ Assay, a bias-controlled multiplex PCR. Per the source publication's procedure: Within the assay, amplification of reference gene primers was used to estimate how many nucleated cells each sample contained. Sequence reads were collapsed and filtered to measure the absolute abundance of every unique TCRbeta CDR3 rearrangement. Productive Simpson clonality was computed per sample as the square root of Simpson's diversity index over productive rearrangements. This immuneACCESS table, as held by TCRdb, lists in-frame sequences with V and J called but not all clones. Of the missing ones, under half trace to an unresolved V gene in checked studies; the others have no known cause. The DNA was the basis for D and trimming; V, J and clone size are from that table. The sample table shows under 250,000 clones, and roughly 80% are seen once. Jointly, the top ten make up about 9% of the sample.

The rearrangement joined TRBV5-1 to TRBJ2-6; there is no confident call for the D gene. The sequence was obtained from a man at least 80 years old with acute or convalescent COVID-19. Sample: peripheral blood. This receptor has the CDR3 CASSLDSLGANVLTF. The DNA is TGCGCCAGCAGCTTGGACTCTCTCGGGGCCAACGTCCTGACTTTC.